These 17 T cell receptor beta chains share one sample of origin, sequenced in a study of blood T cell repertoires in COVID-19. Assay: immunoSEQ multiplex PCR; the TCRdb copy retains only in-frame clones and omits some. This table has about 90,000 clones, over 80% appearing once. Source material: peripheral blood. Receptors originate from a human donor with active COVID-19. The donor label of this sample is uncertain.

A remark on this clone: In the same sample, other DNA sequences code for this CDR3. This chain connects TRBV6-2 or TRBV6-3 to TRBJ2-7; D is undetermined. This CDR3 comprises 13 residues. Germline V lookup: CDR1 MNHEY, CDR2 SVGEGT. V gave up 3 bases and J gave up 3 bases, with 9 bases separating them. DNA for the CDR3: TGTGCCAGCAGTTATCAGGCGCTCTACGAGCAGTACTTC. It encodes CASSYQALYEQYF.

This clone has a single count. The gene calls are TRBV7-9 and TRBJ2-3; D is possibly TRBD1 (6 bases). V lost 7 bases and J 2 bases, leaving 13 bases between the germline ends. Germline values: CDR1 SEHNR, CDR2 FQNEAQ (reference sequence). This CDR3 has 14 residues. The DNA of the CDR3 is TGTGCCAGCATAAAAAGGGACAACACAGATACGCAGTATTTT. Its protein product is CASIKRDNTDTQYF.

This rearrangement joins TRBV28 to TRBJ2-5; TRBD2 matches 8 bases. V lost 3 bases to trimming and J lost 5 bases; unmatched junction nucleotides: 5. Per the germline V gene, CDR1 is MDHEN and CDR2 is SYDVKM. The CDR3 consists of 14 residues. The CDR3 sequence is CASSFTGGEETQYF. CDR3 nucleotides: TGTGCCAGCAGTTTCACCGGGGGGGAGGAGACCCAGTACTTC.

The chain joins TRBV7-7 to TRBJ2-5; a possible D gene is TRBD2 (7 bases). Trimming left V 4 bases short and J 5 bases short, with 14 bases between. CDR3 length: 14 residues. The germline gives CDR1 SSHAT, CDR2 FNYEAQ (reference sequence). The CDR3 DNA sequence: TGTGCCAGCAGCTGGGGGGGCCGAAGGGAGACCCAGTACTTC. As protein: CASSWGGRRETQYF.

CDR3 loop: CASTGWGRVGGYTF. As DNA, the CDR3 is TGTGCCAGCACCGGATGGGGCAGGGTGGGCGGCTACACCTTC. The rearrangement links TRBV3-1 (or the pseudogene TRBV3-2) to TRBJ1-2, with a weak D call TRBD1 (5 bases). There are 14 residues in the CDR3. Trimming pared 7 bases from V and 8 bases from J, leaving 20 bases between. CDR1 LGHDT and CDR2 YNNKEL come from the germline V gene (reference sequence).

The chain couples TRBV12-3 or TRBV12-4 to TRBJ1-2; 7 bases fit TRBD1. The CDR3 runs 13 residues. Germline trimming cut 6 bases from V and 6 bases from J; bases unmatched to any gene: 7. The CDR3 bases are TGTGCCAGCAGCCTGACAGGGTCGGATGGCTACACCTTC. It translates to CASSLTGSDGYTF.

The DNA of the CDR3 is TGTGCCAGCAGCTTAGGGTACGGCACCGGGGAGCTGTTTTTT. Amino acids: CASSLGYGTGELFF. This chain joins TRBV7-2 and TRBJ2-2; D is ambiguous. CDR3 size: 14 residues. Trimming pared 1 base from V and 4 bases from J, leaving 7 bases between. Germline V gives CDR1 SGHTA, CDR2 FQGNSA. Complete variable domain (other parts from reference TRBV7-2 and TRBJ2-2): GAGVSQSPSNKVTEKGKDVELRCDPISGHTALYWYRQSLGQGLEFLIYFQGNSAPDKSGLPSDRFSAERTGGSVSTLTIQRTQQEDSAVYLCASSLGYGTGELFFGEGSRLTVL.

This clone was observed a few times. This chain connects TRBV12-5 to TRBJ2-7; D call uncertain. This CDR3 has 13 amino acids. Germline V CDR1 and CDR2: LGHNT, FRNRAP. Trimming left V 0 bases short and J 4 bases short, with 7 bases between. The CDR3 DNA reads TGTGCTAGTGGTTTGGTATCTACTTACGAGCAGTACTTC. Its protein is CASGLVSTYEQYF.

The chain is built from TRBV7-9 and TRBJ2-7; 8 bases are a match to TRBD2. Trimming took 5 bases from V and 5 from J; bases not matched to a gene: 8. CDR1 SEHNR and CDR2 FQNEAQ come from the germline V gene (reference sequence). The CDR3 runs 14 residues. The DNA of the CDR3 is TGTGCCAGCAGCCCGTCCGGGGGGGGCCACGAGCAGTACTTC. It codes for CASSPSGGGHEQYF.

CDR3 bases: TGTGCCACCAGTGATACGAGACAGAGGCTGGGGGAGACCCAGTACTTC. The encoded protein is CATSDTRQRLGETQYF. The genes are TRBV24-1 and TRBJ2-5; a weak D match, TRBD1 (5 bases). V shed 3 bases and J shed 5 bases, with 18 bases lying between them. The CDR3 is 16 residues long. Per germline, CDR1 KGHDR and CDR2 SFDVKD.

The table lists this clone with a few counts. The chain joins TRBV7-8 to TRBJ1-6; 9 bases are shared with TRBD1. V trimming: 1 base; J trimming: 7 bases; junction bases outside the gene matches: 5. This CDR3 region has 16 residues. Germline assignment: CDR1 SGHVS and CDR2 FQNEAQ. CDR3 sequence reads: CASSLVQGAENSPLHF. The CDR3 bases are TGTGCCAGCAGCTTAGTACAGGGGGCCGAAAATTCACCCCTCCACTTT.

The genes are TRBV7-9 and TRBJ1-1; TRBD1 is a possible D gene (6 bases). This CDR3 contains 14 residues. Trimming cost V 5 bases and J 4 bases, with 14 bases left between them. CDR1 SEHNR and CDR2 FQNEAQ come from the germline V gene (reference sequence). CDR3 nucleotide sequence: TGTGCCAGCAGCGGGCAGGGGCTGGTCACTGAAGCTTTCTTT. Amino acid sequence: CASSGQGLVTEAFF.

The chain combines TRBV7-2 with TRBJ2-4; 9 bases map to TRBD1. The CDR3 contains 19 residues. V lost 5 bases, J lost 9 bases, and 23 bases stayed unmatched. Germline CDR1 SGHTA, CDR2 FQGNSA. CDR3 residues: CASSKRQGESLHSGGIQYF. The CDR3, as DNA: TGTGCCAGCAGCAAAAGACAGGGGGAATCCCTTCACTCTGGGGGCATTCAGTACTTC.

This clone was detected a few times. The chain uses TRBV28 and TRBJ2-2, with TRBD1 matching over 9 bases. J was trimmed by 6 bases and V by 10 bases; bases with no gene match: 9. Germline-derived CDR1 and CDR2 are MDHEN and SYDVKM. CDR3 length: 14 amino acids. For the CDR3, the DNA is TGTGCCACCGCACAAGACAGGGGGTCCGGGGAGCTGTTTTTT. Translating gives CATAQDRGSGELFF.

The rearrangement links TRBV5-6 to TRBJ2-5, with 10 bases lining up with TRBD2. This CDR3 comprises 16 residues. The V gene's germline CDR1 is SGHDT and CDR2 YYEEEE. J was trimmed by 7 bases and V by 0 bases; bases with no gene match: 9. The CDR3 DNA follows: TGTGCCAGCAGCTTGGGGGGACTAGCGCTTCTCGGGACCCAGTACTTC. It translates to CASSLGGLALLGTQYF.

The chain uses TRBV29-1 and TRBJ1-2; 7 bases fit TRBD1. V lost 7 bases, J lost 8 bases, and 7 bases stayed unmatched. From germline, CDR1 is SQVTM and CDR2 ANQGSEA. The CDR3 extends over 11 amino acids. This chain's CDR3 is CSAWTGSGYTF. CDR3 bases: TGCAGCGCCTGGACAGGTTCCGGCTACACCTTC.

This chain's CDR3 is CASSSGTGDGEQYF. The CDR3 DNA sequence: TGTGCCAGCAGCTCGGGGACAGGGGATGGTGAGCAGTACTTC. The chain is built from TRBV7-8 and TRBJ2-7, with 10 bases aligning to TRBD1. The CDR3 runs to 14 residues. V lost 4 bases and J lost 7; bases outside the gene matches: 7. Germline CDR1 and CDR2: SGHVS and FQNEAQ.